One and the same sample provided the 30 T cell receptor beta chains below, sequenced in a study of T cell responses to AZD1222 COVID-19 vaccine. Method: immunoSEQ multiplex PCR; TCRdb's copy keeps in-frame clones and lacks some. In the table there are some 64,000 clones, roughly 70% of which are singletons. Sequencing was performed on peripheral blood, taken on day 0 of AZD1222 vaccination. These receptors came from an adult in good health.

The chain carries TRBV5-5 and TRBJ2-1; tentatively, D is TRBD1 (5 bases). The germline gives CDR1 SGHKS, CDR2 YYEKEE (reference sequence). Trimming left V 0 bases short and J 2 bases short, with 9 bases between. This CDR3 contains 15 residues. The DNA of the CDR3 is TGTGCCAGCAGCTTGGAACAGGTAGCCTACAATGAGCAGTTCTTC. Translation: CASSLEQVAYNEQFF.

The rearrangement uses TRBV27 and TRBJ1-1, with 7 bases matching TRBD1. The V segment lost 0 bases and the J segment 1 base; nucleotides outside the gene matches: 2. In germline, CDR1 is MNHEY, CDR2 SMNVEV (reference sequence). The CDR3 is made up of 15 amino acids. The CDR3 is CASSLSRQGNTEAFF. The CDR3 nucleotides read TGTGCCAGCAGTTTATCGAGACAGGGGAACACTGAAGCTTTCTTT.

The chain recombines TRBV12-3 or TRBV12-4 with TRBJ1-1; D is uncertain. This CDR3 has 13 residues. Trimming shortened V by 7 bases and J by 1 base, and 10 bases separated the two germline ends. This CDR3 is CASTLQSNTEAFF. Written as DNA, the CDR3 is TGTGCCAGCACCCTACAATCGAACACTGAAGCTTTCTTT.

J is TRBJ2-3 and V is TRBV7-9, with 7 bases identical to TRBD1. The V segment lost 5 bases and the J segment 2 bases; nucleotides outside the gene matches: 4. The CDR3 has 14 amino acids. Germline CDR1 reads SEHNR; CDR2 reads FQNEAQ (reference sequence). The CDR3 loop is CASSQGVNTDTQYF. Here the CDR3 DNA reads TGTGCCAGCAGCCAGGGGGTGAACACAGATACGCAGTATTTT.

This clone showed up just a few times. CDR3 region: CASSQGQGVGELFF. The CDR3, as DNA: TGCGCCAGCAGCCAAGGTCAGGGTGTCGGGGAGCTGTTTTTT. This chain uses TRBV4-1 with TRBJ2-2, with a weak D call TRBD1 (5 bases). Germline lookup yields CDR1 MGHRA and CDR2 YSYEKL. This CDR3 comprises 14 residues. Deletions cut 1 base from V and 7 bases from J, with 10 bases between.

The chain recombines TRBV18 with TRBJ1-3; 7 bases match TRBD1. CDR3 length: 16 amino acids. The V and J ends lost 3 bases and 0 bases, in that order; junction bases with no gene match: 5. Germline CDR1 reads KGHSH; CDR2 reads LQKENI. The CDR3 DNA sequence: TGTGCCAGCTCACCGTCGCGACAGGGCTCTGGAAACACCATATATTTT. It is translated as CASSPSRQGSGNTIYF.

This clone was found a few times. CDR3 residues: CASSWDRSTEAFF. Here the CDR3 DNA reads TGTGCCAGCAGCTGGGACAGATCCACTGAAGCTTTCTTT. The V gene is TRBV6-5, the J gene TRBJ1-1, with 7 bases identical to TRBD1. This CDR3 region has 13 residues. V gave up 6 bases and J gave up 4 bases; unmatched junction bases: 5. CDR1 is MNHEY, CDR2 SVGAGI, per germline.

V usage is TRBV5-4 and J usage is TRBJ2-1; 8 positions match TRBD1. Looked up from germline, CDR1 is SGHNT and CDR2 is YYREEE (reference sequence). The J segment lost 4 bases and the V segment lost 4 bases, leaving 4 bases of the junction unmatched. This CDR3 has 14 residues. CDR3 region: CASSRDRNYNEQFF. The CDR3 nucleotides read TGTGCCAGCAGCAGGGACAGGAATTACAATGAGCAGTTCTTC.

The V call is TRBV4-3, the J call TRBJ1-2, with a tentative D call TRBD1 (6 bases). V was cut by 0 bases and J by 5 bases, with 10 bases left in between. Per germline, CDR1 LGHNA and CDR2 YSLEER. This CDR3 region has 14 residues. CDR3 coding DNA: TGCGCCAGCAGCCAAGACGGGGGGGCTTATGGCTACACCTTC. This encodes CASSQDGGAYGYTF.

The V call is TRBV12-5, the J call TRBJ1-1; D perhaps matches TRBD1 (6 bases). The V and J ends lost 5 bases and 0 bases respectively, with 13 bases between them. CDR3 length: 15 amino acids. The V gene's germline CDR1 is LGHNT and CDR2 FRNRAP. The CDR3 spells CASGPGVEVNTEAFF. The CDR3 nucleotides read TGTGCTAGTGGTCCAGGGGTAGAGGTGAACACTGAAGCTTTCTTT.

The rearrangement links TRBV10-3 to TRBJ2-3; 9 positions match TRBD2. This CDR3 spans 15 amino acids. V lost 5 bases and J lost 1; bases outside the gene matches: 4. Per germline, CDR1 ENHRY and CDR2 SYGVKD. The CDR3 DNA follows: TGTGCCATCAGTTCGCGGGGGGGCGGCACAGATACGCAGTATTTT. Protein sequence: CAISSRGGGTDTQYF.

The genes are TRBV2 and TRBJ1-4; 7 positions match TRBD1. The CDR3 sequence is 14 residues long. After removal of 3 bases from V and 9 bases from J, the junction contained 7 bases not matched to a gene. Germline V gene lookup returns CDR1 SNHLY and CDR2 FYNNEI. CDR3 residues: CASSEQGDVKKLFF. The CDR3 DNA follows: TGTGCCAGCAGTGAGCAGGGGGACGTCAAAAAACTGTTTTTT.

The chain couples TRBV5-1 to TRBJ2-7, with 7 bases that match TRBD1. CDR3 length: 15 amino acids. Germline V gene sequence: CDR1 SGHRS, CDR2 YFSETQ. V dropped 0 bases and J dropped 2; count of bases not matched to a gene: 5. CDR3 region: CASSLAPGTAYEQYF. The DNA for the CDR3 is TGCGCCAGCAGCTTGGCCCCGGGGACAGCCTACGAGCAGTACTTC. Full variable domain (rest looked up from reference TRBV5-1 and TRBJ2-7): KAGVTQTPRYLIKTRGQQVTLSCSPISGHRSVSWYQQTPGQGLQFLFEYFSETQRNKGNFPGRFSGRQFSNSRSEMNVSTLELGDSALYLCASSLAPGTAYEQYFGPGTRLTVT.

V is TRBV5-8 and J is TRBJ2-3; tentatively, D is TRBD2 (6 bases). The CDR3 spans 15 residues. V gave up 5 bases and J gave up 1 base, with 14 bases separating them. The germline V gene encodes CDR1 SGHTS and CDR2 YDEGEE. The CDR3 region has the DNA TGTGCCAGCAGGCCCTCGTGGGGGGGCACAGATACGCAGTATTTT. It is translated as CASRPSWGGTDTQYF.

This chain connects TRBV4-2 to TRBJ2-7; the match to TRBD2 covers 8 bases. The junction had 1 base not matched to a gene; V was cut back by 1 base and J by 2 bases. This CDR3 spans 14 amino acids. Germline CDR1 reads LGHNA; CDR2 reads YNFKEQ. CDR3 residues: CASSQGAGAYEQYF. CDR3 sequence (DNA): TGTGCCAGCAGCCAAGGAGCGGGAGCCTACGAGCAGTACTTC.

This clone was seen a single time. In DNA, the CDR3 is TGTGCCAGCAGCCAAGGGATGGACAGGCCCCAGCATTTT. As protein: CASSQGMDRPQHF. The chain employs TRBV3-1 (or the pseudogene TRBV3-2) and TRBJ1-5; the D gene is possibly TRBD1 (6 bases). Germline V lookup: CDR1 LGHDT, CDR2 YNNKEL (reference sequence). Trimming pared 1 base from V and 9 bases from J, leaving 10 bases between. The CDR3 loop spans 13 amino acids.

The chain carries TRBV5-1 and TRBJ1-2, with no clear D. The V gene's germline CDR1 is SGHRS and CDR2 YFSETQ. V lost 4 bases and J lost 4, with 17 bases in between. The CDR3 totals 15 residues. Here the CDR3 DNA reads TGCGCCAGCAGCGGAGGCATAACCTTCGGCTATGGCTACACCTTC. This encodes CASSGGITFGYGYTF.

This clone appeared a few times. V is TRBV19 and J is TRBJ2-2; D is uncertain. V was pared by 7 bases and J by 2 bases, with 14 bases between. CDR3 size: 15 residues. CDR1 and CDR2 from the germline V gene are LNHDA and SQIVND (reference sequence). The CDR3: CASTTTRLNTGELFF. The CDR3 DNA reads as TGTGCCAGTACCACCACGAGGCTAAACACCGGGGAGCTGTTTTTT.

This chain joins TRBV9 and TRBJ2-2; the D is unclear. The CDR3 length is 16 residues. Germline-derived CDR1 and CDR2 are SGDLS and YYNGEE. V was cut by 0 bases and J by 3 bases, with 12 bases left in between. This CDR3 is CASSVATQAYTGELFF. CDR3 in DNA: TGTGCCAGCAGCGTAGCTACCCAGGCTTACACCGGGGAGCTGTTTTTT.

This chain joins TRBV27 and TRBJ2-7; the D gene is possibly TRBD1 (6 bases). The germline V gene has CDR1 MNHEY and CDR2 SMNVEV (reference sequence). This CDR3 is 14 amino acids long. V lost 4 bases, J lost 0 bases, and 10 bases lay in between. The CDR3 nucleotides read TGTGCCAGCAGTTCCCGGGACACCTCCTACGAGCAGTACTTC. Translated: CASSSRDTSYEQYF.

This chain uses TRBV6-5 with TRBJ1-1, with no clear D. The CDR3 consists of 13 residues. CDR1 is MNHEY and CDR2 is SVGAGI in the germline V gene. Trimming stripped 0 bases from V and 5 bases from J, with 7 bases between. The CDR3 DNA sequence: TGTGCCAGCAGTTACTCGATGATAACTGAAGCTTTCTTT. Its translation: CASSYSMITEAFF.

This clone was found once. The chain carries TRBV6-5 and TRBJ2-7; D is uncertain. Germline V gene lookup returns CDR1 MNHEY and CDR2 SVGAGI. The CDR3 runs 15 residues. The V end was cut by 4 bases, the J end by 3 bases, with 16 bases between. This CDR3 reads CASSLGATYIYEQYF. CDR3 sequence (DNA): TGTGCCAGCAGTTTAGGCGCCACGTATATCTACGAGCAGTACTTC.

V usage is TRBV27 and J usage is TRBJ2-1, with D perhaps matching TRBD2 (5 bases). Germline values: CDR1 MNHEY, CDR2 SMNVEV (reference sequence). CDR3 length equals 15 residues. V shed 6 bases and J shed 0 bases, with 12 bases lying between them. CDR3 coding DNA: TGTGCCAGCAGCACCGGTCGGGGCTCCTACAATGAGCAGTTCTTC. Translating gives CASSTGRGSYNEQFF.

This chain links TRBV18 with TRBJ1-3; 8 bases match TRBD1. The CDR3 is 14 residues long. The germline V gene encodes CDR1 KGHSH and CDR2 LQKENI. The J segment lost 3 bases and the V segment lost 3 bases, leaving 1 base of the junction unmatched. This chain's CDR3 is CASSPGQDGNTIYF. The CDR3, as DNA: TGTGCCAGCTCACCGGGACAGGATGGAAACACCATATATTTT.

V is TRBV14 and J is TRBJ2-1; 8 bases fit TRBD2. After removal of 2 bases from V and 6 bases from J, the junction contained 3 bases not matched to a gene. This CDR3 has 14 amino acids. Germline V gives CDR1 SGHDN, CDR2 FVKESK. The chain's CDR3 is CASSQPGTSNEQFF. The CDR3 coding sequence is TGTGCCAGCAGCCAACCCGGGACTAGCAATGAGCAGTTCTTC.

CDR3 sequence reads: CSVGGTTPEAFF. For the CDR3, the DNA is TGCAGCGTTGGGGGTACGACTCCTGAAGCTTTCTTT. The chain carries TRBV29-1 and TRBJ1-1; D is uncertain. The ends were cut back, 4 bases at V and 6 bases at J, with 12 bases in the middle. CDR3 length: 12 amino acids. The germline V gene has CDR1 SQVTM and CDR2 ANQGSEA.

The chain joins TRBV4-3 to TRBJ1-2; no firm D call. Trimming left V 0 bases short and J 2 bases short, with 10 bases between. Germline assignment: CDR1 LGHNA and CDR2 YSLEER. The CDR3 is made up of 15 amino acids. In DNA form, the CDR3 reads TGCGCCAGCAGCCAAGATTGGGGAGGAAACTATGGCTACACCTTC. This encodes CASSQDWGGNYGYTF.

The J gene is TRBJ2-2, the V gene TRBV5-4; 8 positions match TRBD1. The V gene end was trimmed by 0 bases and the J gene end by 1 base; junction bases not matched to a gene: 2. The CDR3 runs to 16 residues. Germline V gives CDR1 SGHNT, CDR2 YYREEE (reference sequence). CDR3 sequence: CASSLVGQGNTGELFF. The CDR3 nucleotides are TGTGCCAGCAGCTTGGTCGGACAGGGGAACACCGGGGAGCTGTTTTTT.

This clone was picked up a small number of times. This chain links TRBV27 with TRBJ2-7; D is perhaps TRBD1 or TRBD2 (5 bases each). The V gene lost 3 bases and the J gene lost 2 bases, with 8 bases spanning the gap. There are 13 residues in the CDR3. The germline gives CDR1 MNHEY, CDR2 SMNVEV (reference sequence). The CDR3, as DNA: TGTGCCAGCAGTTTCCAGGGACCCTACGAGCAGTACTTC. It is translated as CASSFQGPYEQYF.

DNA for the CDR3: TGCGCCAGCAGCCGAATGGGACAGGGCGTTTCTGGAAACACCATATATTTT. As protein: CASSRMGQGVSGNTIYF. The chain couples TRBV4-3 to TRBJ1-3; 9 bases line up with TRBD1. Trimming took 4 bases from V and 1 from J; bases not matched to a gene: 8. This CDR3 has 17 residues. The germline CDR1 and CDR2 sequences are LGHNA and YSLEER.